This is a list of T cell receptor beta chains from one sample in a study of shared clonotypes between healthy human individuals. Sequencing used immunoSEQ multiplex PCR; TCRdb keeps in-frame clones, though not all of them. The table includes about 680,000 clones, 73% detected once. The sequenced sample consisted of memory CD4+ T cells sorted from blood. These TCRs come from a woman in her twenties or thirties in good health. CDR3s include the opening cysteine and the closing phenylalanine or tryptophan. A D gene is named only where the DNA matches it firmly. Clone size appears in some rows only: once, few, many, or a class for an expanded clone.

d_call,clone_size,j_call,v_call,cdr3_aa,cdr3_nt
TRBD1,NA,TRBJ2-7,TRBV7-2,CASSFGQGREQYF,TGTGCCAGCAGCTTCGGACAGGGCCGGGAGCAGTACTTC
NA,NA,TRBJ1-4,TRBV5-6,CASSGQGRALQKLFF,TGTGCCAGCAGCGGGCAGGGTAGGGCCCTCCAAAAACTGTTTTTT
NA,NA,TRBJ2-7,TRBV5-1,CASSSGQLGNEQYF,TGCGCCAGCAGCTCCGGGCAGTTAGGAAACGAGCAGTACTTC
NA,NA,TRBJ2-2,TRBV7-2,CASSPSSGGGGELFF,TGTGCCAGCAGCCCCTCTAGTGGAGGGGGCGGGGAGCTGTTTTTT
TRBD2,NA,TRBJ2-5,TRBV30,CAWSVIAGLRETQYF,TGTGCCTGGAGTGTAATTGCGGGACTAAGAGAGACCCAGTACTTC
NA,NA,TRBJ1-3,TRBV19,CASSIGGGRTGNTIYF,TGTGCCAGTAGTATTGGTGGGGGCCGGACTGGAAACACCATATATTTT
TRBD1,NA,TRBJ2-7,TRBV25-1,CASRALGTGGNRQYF,TGTGCCAGCAGGGCTCTGGGGACAGGGGGAAATCGGCAGTACTTC
TRBD2,NA,TRBJ2-7,TRBV19,CASRELAGVGEQYF,TGTGCCAGTAGAGAGCTAGCGGGAGTGGGCGAGCAGTACTTC
TRBD1,NA,TRBJ2-1,TRBV6-1,CASSGGQGFSYNEQFF,TGTGCCAGCAGTGGGGGACAGGGCTTCTCCTACAATGAGCAGTTCTTC
NA,NA,TRBJ2-1,TRBV10-3,CAISEQKTGVSEQFF,TGTGCCATCAGTGAGCAGAAAACGGGAGTTAGTGAGCAGTTCTTC
NA,NA,TRBJ2-7,TRBV6-5,CASSYLSGYEQYF,TGTGCCAGCAGTTACCTTAGCGGCTACGAGCAGTACTTC
TRBD2,NA,TRBJ2-1,TRBV10-2,CASALLRETYNEQFF,TGCGCCAGCGCCCTTTTGCGGGAGACCTACAATGAGCAGTTCTTC
NA,NA,TRBJ2-5,TRBV19,CASSTARGGQETQYF,TGTGCCAGTAGTACTGCAAGGGGAGGACAAGAGACCCAGTACTTC
NA,NA,TRBJ1-1,TRBV28,CASSFSEGTHEAFF,TGTGCCAGCTCCTTTTCCGAGGGGACACATGAAGCTTTCTTT
NA,NA,TRBJ2-3,TRBV7-2,CASSLVQIPTDTQYF,TGTGCCAGCAGCTTAGTACAGATCCCCACAGATACGCAGTATTTT
NA,NA,TRBJ1-1,TRBV7-3,CASSLGQTNTEAFF,TGTGCCAGCAGCTTGGGACAAACGAACACTGAAGCTTTCTTT
NA,NA,TRBJ2-7,TRBV19,CASSIVLLEDPYEQYF,TGTGCCAGTAGTATAGTATTACTAGAAGACCCCTACGAGCAGTACTTC
NA,NA,TRBJ1-2,TRBV4-2,CASSPGRANYGYTF,TGTGCCAGCAGCCCGGGCCGTGCTAACTATGGCTACACCTTC
NA,NA,TRBJ1-5,TRBV6-1,CASSEGGADQPQHF,TGTGCCAGCAGTGAAGGGGGCGCGGATCAGCCCCAGCATTTT
NA,NA,TRBJ1-2,TRBV7-9,CASSFQGRGYGYTF,TGTGCCAGCAGCTTTCAGGGGCGCGGGTATGGCTACACCTTC
TRBD1,NA,TRBJ2-5,TRBV5-5,CASSLRGQGAKTQYF,TGTGCCAGCAGCTTGAGGGGACAGGGGGCGAAGACCCAGTACTTC
NA,once,TRBJ2-3,TRBV29-1,CSVEDSYTDTQYF,TGCAGCGTTGAGGACTCCTACACAGATACGCAGTATTTT
TRBD2,once,TRBJ2-2,TRBV5-1,CASSWTSGSPNTGELFF,TGCGCCAGCAGCTGGACTAGCGGGAGCCCGAACACCGGGGAGCTGTTTTTT
TRBD2,NA,TRBJ2-1,TRBV7-8,CASSVVGGTHNEQFF,TGTGCCAGCAGCGTAGTGGGGGGGACTCACAATGAGCAGTTCTTC
TRBD1,NA,TRBJ2-7,TRBV9,CASSVVPGQGIYEQYF,TGTGCCAGCAGCGTAGTCCCGGGACAGGGGATCTACGAGCAGTACTTC
TRBD1,few,TRBJ1-2,TRBV5-1,CASSLFQGGGYGYTF,TGCGCCAGCAGCTTATTCCAGGGGGGAGGCTATGGCTACACCTTC
NA,once,TRBJ2-3,TRBV20-1,CSAMATDTQYF,TGCAGTGCGATGGCGACAGATACGCAGTATTTT
NA,few,TRBJ2-7,TRBV21-1,CASSKAGGPRLHEQYF,TGTGCCAGCAGCAAAGCGGGGGGACCCCGACTTCACGAGCAGTACTTC
TRBD2,NA,TRBJ2-1,TRBV9,CASSVEAGGPYNEQFF,TGTGCCAGCAGCGTAGAAGCGGGAGGGCCCTACAATGAGCAGTTCTTC
TRBD2,once,TRBJ2-3,TRBV11-3,CASSLGQASGSSDTQYF,TGTGCCAGCAGCTTAGGGCAGGCTAGCGGGAGCTCAGATACGCAGTATTTT
NA,NA,TRBJ2-5,TRBV19,CASSRDFSRETQYF,TGTGCCAGTAGTCGGGACTTCTCCCGTGAGACCCAGTACTTC
TRBD2,NA,TRBJ2-3,TRBV9,CASSVETSGRFPPDTQYF,TGTGCCAGCAGCGTAGAAACTAGCGGGAGGTTCCCGCCAGATACGCAGTATTTT
NA,few,TRBJ1-1,TRBV19,CASSGQLLGQSEAFF,TGTGCCAGTAGTGGTCAACTTTTAGGACAGAGCGAAGCTTTCTTT
NA,NA,TRBJ2-5,TRBV5-4,CASSFIGRETQYF,TGTGCCAGCAGCTTTATCGGTCGGGAGACCCAGTACTTC
TRBD1,NA,TRBJ2-2,TRBV6-5,CASSYSRQGAGELFF,TGTGCCAGCAGTTATTCCAGACAGGGGGCCGGGGAGCTGTTTTTT
NA,NA,TRBJ1-1,TRBV5-1,CASSVGGLEAFF,TGCGCCAGCAGCGTGGGCGGACTTGAAGCTTTCTTT
TRBD1,NA,TRBJ2-5,TRBV6-6,CASSWGQVKETQYF,TGTGCCAGCAGTTGGGGACAGGTGAAAGAGACCCAGTACTTC
NA,NA,TRBJ2-7,TRBV6-1,CASGAGVTYEQYF,TGTGCCAGCGGGGCCGGGGTTACCTACGAGCAGTACTTC
NA,NA,TRBJ1-3,TRBV11-2,CASSLQIDGNTIYF,TGTGCCAGCAGCTTACAGATAGACGGAAACACCATATATTTT
NA,NA,TRBJ2-3,TRBV7-2,CASSFFRALRGDTQYF,TGTGCCAGCAGCTTCTTCCGGGCCCTTCGTGGAGATACGCAGTATTTT
TRBD1,NA,TRBJ1-1,TRBV28,CASSKQGAGAFF,TGTGCCAGCAGTAAACAGGGGGCTGGAGCTTTCTTT
NA,few,TRBJ2-3,TRBV4-1,CASSQDYSTDTQYF,TGCGCCAGCAGCCAAGATTATAGCACAGATACGCAGTATTTT
NA,NA,TRBJ1-3,TRBV5-4,CASSHGREFGNTIYF,TGTGCCAGCAGCCACGGCAGGGAATTTGGAAACACCATATATTTT
NA,NA,TRBJ2-7,TRBV2,CASRPDSPYEQYF,TGTGCCAGCAGGCCGGACAGCCCCTACGAGCAGTACTTC
TRBD2,NA,TRBJ2-1,TRBV11-3,CASSGGTSGKNEQFF,TGTGCCAGCAGCGGGGGGACTAGCGGGAAAAATGAGCAGTTCTTC
NA,NA,TRBJ2-2,TRBV25-1,CASSESFTNTGELFF,TGTGCCAGCAGTGAATCGTTTACGAACACCGGGGAGCTGTTTTTT
NA,NA,TRBJ1-1,TRBV28,CASSSPTVALGPEAFF,TGTGCCAGCAGTTCCCCGACAGTCGCGCTAGGGCCTGAAGCTTTCTTT
NA,NA,TRBJ1-5,TRBV4-1,CASSQNPTTASNQPQHF,TGCGCCAGCAGCCAAAACCCGACAACGGCCAGCAATCAGCCCCAGCATTTT
TRBD2,few,TRBJ2-1,TRBV5-4,CASSLASGRDEQFF,TGTGCCAGCAGCTTGGCGAGCGGGAGGGATGAGCAGTTCTTC
NA,NA,TRBJ1-2,TRBV28,CASSLYGGLGYTF,TGTGCCAGCAGTTTATACGGAGGTTTGGGCTACACCTTC
TRBD1,many,TRBJ1-1,TRBV16,CASSQKTGGKAFF,TGTGCCAGCAGCCAAAAGACAGGGGGCAAAGCTTTCTTT
TRBD2,few,TRBJ2-1,TRBV7-9,CASSVRTSLYNEQFF,TGTGCCAGCAGCGTCCGGACTAGCCTTTACAATGAGCAGTTCTTC
NA,NA,TRBJ2-7,TRBV7-9,CASSSRTVYEQYF,TGTGCCAGCAGCTCCCGGACAGTTTACGAGCAGTACTTC
TRBD1,NA,TRBJ1-5,TRBV7-6,CASSQGQGNQPQHF,TGTGCCAGCAGCCAAGGACAGGGTAATCAGCCCCAGCATTTT
NA,NA,TRBJ1-1,TRBV11-2,CASGVHTEAFF,TGTGCCAGCGGTGTGCACACTGAAGCTTTCTTT
NA,NA,TRBJ2-7,TRBV7-9,CASSPNRVEQYF,TGTGCCAGCAGTCCCAACAGGGTCGAGCAGTACTTC
NA,NA,TRBJ2-7,TRBV29-1,CSPNNRGQGVAGHSYEQYF,TGCAGCCCTAATAACAGGGGCCAAGGGGTAGCGGGGCACTCCTACGAGCAGTACTTC
NA,NA,TRBJ2-7,TRBV29-1,CSVDFGGEQYF,TGCAGCGTTGATTTTGGGGGCGAGCAGTACTTC
TRBD2,NA,TRBJ2-3,TRBV6-1,CASSEGLAGYTDTQYF,TGTGCCAGCAGTGAAGGGCTAGCGGGATACACAGATACGCAGTATTTT